The 24 T cell receptor beta chains below all came from one sample that was sequenced in a study of molecular identifiers for immune sequencing clone quantification. TCRdb reprocessed the PCR reads via MiXCR and lists one record per CDR3 protein. The data show over 550,000 distinct CDR3 sequences, about 25% seen once. Material: naive CD8+ T cells from blood, with Jurkat cell RNA spiked in. Subset noted: FACS-sorted CD8+CD4-CCR7+CD45RA+ naive T cells. These TCRs come from a human donor in good health. Some libraries in this study had Jurkat cell RNA spiked in.

This clonotype has a count of ten or more. The rearrangement uses TRBV19 and TRBJ2-7; a weak D match, TRBD2 (6 bases). This CDR3 is built from 15 residues. V shed 0 bases and J shed 3 bases, with 12 bases lying between them. The germline V gene encodes CDR1 LNHDA and CDR2 SQIVND (reference sequence). CDR3 protein: CASSIDRGFSYEQYF. The CDR3 DNA sequence: TGTGCCAGTAGTATAGATCGGGGGTTCAGCTACGAGCAGTACTTC.

The DNA for the CDR3 is TGTGCCAGCCGGGACAGTACAAGCAATCAGCCCCAGCATTTT. Its translation is CASRDSTSNQPQHF. The V gene is TRBV19, the J gene TRBJ1-5, with TRBD1 matching 7 bases. The J segment lost 1 base and the V segment lost 9 bases, leaving 6 bases of the junction unmatched. This CDR3 is built from 14 residues. The germline gives CDR1 LNHDA, CDR2 SQIVND (reference sequence).

This clonotype showed up just a few times. This chain joins TRBV12-3 or TRBV12-4 and TRBJ2-7, with 7 bases fitting TRBD2. J was trimmed by 2 bases and V by 5 bases; bases with no gene match: 9. The CDR3 sequence is 15 residues long. DNA of the CDR3: TGTGCCAGCAGTCCGGCAGCGGGGTGGGCCTACGAGCAGTACTTC. This translates into CASSPAAGWAYEQYF.

A word on this clonotype: Since a much larger clone is just one base distant, this may be a read error. The chain links TRBV3-1 to TRBJ2-3; 7 bases line up with TRBD1. The CDR3 sequence is 15 residues long. Looked up from germline, CDR1 is LGHDT and CDR2 is YNNKEL (reference sequence). The V segment lost 1 base and the J segment 0 bases; nucleotides outside the gene matches: 1. The CDR3 protein is CASSQVGGSTDTQYF. Written as DNA, the CDR3 is TGTGCCAGCAGCCAAGTAGGGGGCAGCACAGATACGCAGTATTTT.

This clonotype came up many times. CDR3 in amino acids: CASRTGQQEAFF. CDR3 coding DNA: TGTGCCAGCAGAACCGGGCAGCAAGAAGCTTTCTTT. The gene calls are TRBV6-2 or TRBV6-3 and TRBJ1-1; D remains unclear. Germline CDR1 reads MNHEY; CDR2 reads SVGEGT. There are 12 residues in the CDR3. V lost 6 bases, J lost 8 bases, and 13 bases lay in between.

The CDR3 DNA sequence: TGCAGCGTTGAAGAGACGGCAGGTGACTCGTGGGGTGAGCAGTTCTTC. Amino acid sequence: CSVEETAGDSWGEQFF. The chain combines TRBV29-1 with TRBJ2-1; D gene ambiguous. Germline loops: CDR1 SQVTM, CDR2 ANQGSEA. The CDR3 has 16 residues. V lost 0 bases and J 9 bases, leaving 21 bases between the germline ends.

Many counts were recorded for this clonotype. The rearrangement uses TRBV7-9 and TRBJ2-3, with 8 bases lining up with TRBD2. This CDR3 has 12 amino acids. The J segment lost 14 bases and the V segment lost 5 bases, leaving 9 bases of the junction unmatched. CDR1 and CDR2 (germline): SEHNR, FQNEAQ (reference sequence). Written as DNA, the CDR3 is TGTGCCAGCAGCGATGAGCGGGAGTTGTTGTATTTT. Its protein is CASSDERELLYF.

The J gene is TRBJ2-4, the V gene TRBV6-1; 9 bases match TRBD1. Germline V gene lookup returns CDR1 MNHNS and CDR2 SASEGT. With V trimmed by 3 bases and J by 11 bases, 8 bases remained unmatched. The CDR3 extends over 14 amino acids. In DNA form, the CDR3 reads TGTGCCAGCAGTGATAGGGACAGGGTGCAGGTTCAGTACTTC. This gives the protein CASSDRDRVQVQYF.

With respect to this clonotype: A read error may explain this, as a much larger clone is one base away. The chain combines TRBV20-1 with TRBJ2-7; tentative D call: TRBD2 (5 bases). This CDR3 has 15 residues. CDR1 is DFQATT, CDR2 SNEGSKA, per germline (reference sequence). V was shortened by 0 bases and J by 0 bases, with 12 bases between the two germline ends. Here the CDR3 reads CSARDPWESSYEQYF. The CDR3, as DNA: TGCAGTGCTAGAGATCCCTGGGAGAGCTCCTACGAGCAGTACTTC.

In this sample, this clonotype turned up a few times. The CDR3 coding sequence is TGTGCCACCGGACTAGCGGGGGGGGAGTACGATACGCAGTATTTT. Residues: CATGLAGGEYDTQYF. The V gene is TRBV19, the J gene TRBJ2-3, with 15 bases matching TRBD2. Germline CDR1 reads LNHDA; CDR2 reads SQIVND (reference sequence). J gave up 6 bases and V 10 bases, and 8 bases lay outside the gene matches. The CDR3 is 15 residues long. The full variable domain, in which reference TRBV19 and TRBJ2-3 provide the parts outside the CDR3, is DGGITQSPKYLFRKEGQNVTLSCEQNLNHDAMYWYRQDPGQGLRLIYYSQIVNDFQKGDIAEGYSVSREKKESFPLTVTSAQKNPTAFYLCATGLAGGEYDTQYFGPGTRLTVL.

This sequence joins TRBV4-1 and TRBJ1-5; D is unclear. The germline V and J ends were trimmed by 1 base and 3 bases, with 10 bases remaining between them. The length of the CDR3 is 15 residues. Germline V gene lookup returns CDR1 MGHRA and CDR2 YSYEKL. CDR3 sequence reads: CASSQVRGINQPQHF. CDR3 nucleotides: TGCGCCAGCAGCCAAGTCCGGGGAATCAATCAGCCCCAGCATTTT.

This clonotype was counted between two and nine times. The V and J genes are TRBV28 and TRBJ2-3; D may be TRBD2 (5 bases). CDR1 is MDHEN and CDR2 is SYDVKM in the germline V gene. The ends were cut back, 5 bases at V and 6 bases at J, with 15 bases in the middle. The CDR3 has 14 residues. The chain's CDR3 is CASSHEGIRDTQYF. For the CDR3, the DNA is TGTGCCAGCAGTCACGAGGGTATTAGGGATACGCAGTATTTT. The variable domain in full, with the rest retrieved from reference TRBV28 and TRBJ2-3, is DVKVTQSSRYLVKRTGEKVFLECVQDMDHENMFWYRQDPGLGLRLIYFSYDVKMKEKGDIPEGYSVSREKKERFSLILESASTNQTSMYLCASSHEGIRDTQYFGPGTRLTVL.

This clonotype came up a few times. The rearrangement joins TRBV24-1 to TRBJ2-3, with a weak D call TRBD2 (5 bases). CDR3 size: 15 residues. Trimming shortened V by 5 bases and J by 6 bases, and 17 bases separated the two germline ends. Germline V CDR1 and CDR2: KGHDR, SFDVKD. DNA of the CDR3: TGTGCCACCAGTGTTCTTGGAGGCGAAGGGGATACGCAGTATTTT. Amino acids: CATSVLGGEGDTQYF.

A remark on this clonotype: At one end, the junction sequence differs from germline, possibly due to a read error. The chain links TRBV7-2 to TRBJ2-5, with no clear D. The CDR3 consists of 14 residues. CDR1 and CDR2 from the germline V gene are SGHTA and FQGNSA. The chain's CDR3 is CARSVVQIQETQYF. The CDR3 DNA follows: TGTGCCCGCAGCGTAGTACAGATACAAGAGACCCAGTACTTC.

This clonotype has a handful of counts. This chain uses TRBV27 with TRBJ1-5, with 7 bases identical to TRBD1. Germline V gene data show CDR1 as MNHEY and CDR2 as SMNVEV (reference sequence). Trimming cost V 3 bases and J 5 bases; bases outside gene matches: 4. There are 14 residues in the CDR3. The CDR3 DNA reads TGTGCCAGCAGTTTTGGCAGGGGGTATCAGCCCCAGCATTTT. Its translation is CASSFGRGYQPQHF.

Notes on this clonotype: A much larger clone is a single base away; this may be a read error. The chain links TRBV5-6 to TRBJ2-3; possibly TRBD1 or TRBD2 for D (6 bases each). The CDR3 is made up of 14 amino acids. Germline assignment: CDR1 SGHDT and CDR2 YYEEEE. The CDR3 DNA sequence: TGTGCCAGCAGCTTAGGGGGGCGCGATGATATGCAGTATTTT. As protein: CASSLGGRDDMQYF.

This clonotype was detected ten times or more. This chain joins TRBV6-1 and TRBJ2-4; 7 positions agree with TRBD1. J gave up 5 bases and V 8 bases, and 0 bases lay outside the gene matches. The CDR3 totals 11 residues. CDR1 and CDR2 (germline): MNHNS, SASEGT. CDR3 sequence (DNA): TGTGCCAGCGGACAGGAAAACATTCAGTACTTC. Translation: CASGQENIQYF.

V and J are TRBV5-1 and TRBJ1-5, with 10 bases lining up with TRBD1. V lost 4 bases to trimming and J lost 11 bases; unmatched junction nucleotides: 9. This CDR3 region has 14 residues. The V gene's germline CDR1 is SGHRS and CDR2 YFSETQ. The CDR3 nucleotides are TGCGCCAGCAGCATCGGGACAGGGGAACACGCCCAGCATTTT. Its translation: CASSIGTGEHAQHF.

As to this clonotype: A read error may be the cause here, since a much bigger clone is one base away. V gene TRBV6-5 combines with J gene TRBJ1-1; 10 nucleotides align to TRBD1. The junction had 13 bases not matched to a gene; V was cut back by 5 bases and J by 4 bases. Germline CDR1 MNHEY, CDR2 SVGAGI. CDR3 length: 17 residues. CDR3 DNA: TGTGCCAGCAGTCCCCGGGACAGGGGCCTCCTTAGCACTGAAGCTTTCTTT. Translation gives CASSPRDRGLLSTEAFF.

V usage is TRBV30 and J usage is TRBJ2-2; TRBD1 aligns across 7 bases. V was clipped by 2 bases and J by 4 bases; unmatched bases: 10. CDR1 is GTSNPN and CDR2 is SVGIG in the germline V gene (reference sequence). The CDR3 is 16 residues long. CDR3 DNA: TGTGCCTGGAGTCCCCGGGCAGGGGGTTTCACCGGGGAGCTGTTTTTT. Its protein is CAWSPRAGGFTGELFF.

As for this clonotype: This may come from a read error, since a much larger clone is one base off. The chain has TRBV20-1 and TRBJ2-3, with D perhaps matching TRBD2 (6 bases). The CDR3 covers 17 residues. V was cut by 6 bases and J by 0 bases, with 22 bases left in between. Germline V gene lookup returns CDR1 DFQATT and CDR2 SNEGSKA (reference sequence). CDR3 bases: TGCAGTGCCGGGACTTCGAGTATTCACACTAGCACAGATACGCAGTATTTT. Translation gives CSAGTSSIHTSTDTQYF.

The chain is built from TRBV4-1 and TRBJ2-3, with 8 nucleotides matching TRBD2. Germline V gene sequence: CDR1 MGHRA, CDR2 YSYEKL. This CDR3 is 17 amino acids long. V gave up 0 bases and J gave up 2 bases; unmatched junction bases: 7. The CDR3 DNA sequence: TGCGCCAGCAGCCAAGAACATCTAGCGGGCCCCACAGATACGCAGTATTTT. Its protein product is CASSQEHLAGPTDTQYF.

This chain links TRBV28 with TRBJ1-6, with TRBD1 matching over 10 bases. Trimming removed 2 bases from V and 8 bases from J; junction bases left unmatched: 3. The length of the CDR3 is 15 residues. Germline V lookup: CDR1 MDHEN, CDR2 SYDVKM. CDR3 region: CASSLGTGAHSPLHF. The CDR3 nucleotides read TGTGCCAGCAGTTTAGGGACAGGGGCTCATTCACCCCTCCACTTT.

The CDR3 loop is CASSSLTLSSYNEQFF. The CDR3 DNA sequence: TGTGCCAGCAGTTCGCTGACCTTAAGCTCCTACAATGAGCAGTTCTTC. The genes are TRBV28 and TRBJ2-1, with unresolved D. Trimming took 4 bases from V and 0 from J, leaving 13 bases between them. The CDR3 sequence is 16 residues long. CDR1 is MDHEN, CDR2 SYDVKM, per germline.